The clone carrying this T cell receptor beta chain has at least ten counts. The CDR3 runs to 14 residues. Trimming stripped 2 bases from V and 1 base from J, with 9 bases between. Germline V CDR1 and CDR2: SGHRS, YFSETQ. These data come from a study of T cells in Graves' hyperthyroidism and ophthalmopathy. TCR beta CDR3 regions were amplified from RNA. During a first-round RT-PCR of the TCR CDR3, the HTBI primer set was used. From the multiplex PCR reads, TCRdb called clonotypes with MiXCR, one entry per CDR3 protein. The table records approximately 300,000 distinct CDR3 sequences, 17% of them present only once.

The source material was blood. The sequence derives from an older woman with Graves' ophthalmopathy. The J gene is TRBJ1-1, the V gene TRBV5-1; the D gene is possibly TRBD1 (5 bases). CDR3 protein: CASSFVTANTEAFF. The CDR3 coding sequence is TGCGCCAGCAGCTTTGTGACAGCGAACACTGAAGCTTTCTTT.